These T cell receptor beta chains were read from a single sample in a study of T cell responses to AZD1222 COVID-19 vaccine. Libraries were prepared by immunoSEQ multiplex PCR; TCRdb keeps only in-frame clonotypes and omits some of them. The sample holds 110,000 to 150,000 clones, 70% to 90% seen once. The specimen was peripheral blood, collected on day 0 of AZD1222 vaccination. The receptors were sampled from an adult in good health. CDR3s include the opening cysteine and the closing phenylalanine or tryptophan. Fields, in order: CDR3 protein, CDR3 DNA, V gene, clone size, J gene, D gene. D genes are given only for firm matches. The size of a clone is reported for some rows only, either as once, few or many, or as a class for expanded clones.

CASSLHWNQPQHF TGTGCCAGCAGCCTTCACTGGAATCAGCCCCAGCATTTT TRBV7-9 - TRBJ1-5 -
CASSRQGAVETQYF TGTGCCAGCAGCCGACAGGGGGCAGTAGAGACCCAGTACTTC TRBV6-5 - TRBJ2-5 TRBD1
CASGQGISPLHF TGCGCATCGGGACAGGGAATTTCACCCCTCCACTTT TRBV12-3/TRBV12-4 - TRBJ1-6 TRBD1
CASSKEWPGGEAFF TGTGCCAGCAGCAAAGAATGGCCTGGCGGTGAAGCTTTCTTT TRBV21-1 - TRBJ1-1 -
CSGRWLTGELFF TGCAGCGGGAGGTGGCTCACCGGGGAGCTGTTTTTT TRBV29-1 - TRBJ2-2 -
CSVHGRFQETQYF TGCAGCGTTCACGGGAGGTTCCAAGAGACCCAGTACTTC TRBV29-1 - TRBJ2-5 TRBD2
CAGASLTGANVLTF TGTGCCGGGGCGAGCCTCACTGGGGCCAACGTCCTGACTTTC TRBV2 - TRBJ2-6 -
CASRPTGTSGQFF TGTGCCAGTAGACCAACCGGGACTAGCGGGCAGTTCTTC TRBV19 once TRBJ2-1 TRBD2
CASSQEADTQYF TGCGCCAGCAGCCAAGAGGCAGATACGCAGTATTTT TRBV4-1 - TRBJ2-3 -
CASSLIQGVEAFF TGTGCCAGCAGCTTAATTCAGGGAGTTGAAGCTTTCTTT TRBV7-2 - TRBJ1-1 -
CASSPPMGGPYEQYF TGTGCCAGCTCACCACCGATGGGGGGTCCCTACGAGCAGTACTTC TRBV18 - TRBJ2-7 -
CASGPTAGSYNEQFF TGTGCTAGTGGACCGACTGCCGGGAGCTACAATGAGCAGTTCTTC TRBV12-5 - TRBJ2-1 -
CASSQEPRVAGELFF TGTGCCAGCAGCCAAGAACCCAGGGTTGCCGGGGAGCTGTTTTTT TRBV3-1/TRBV3-2 - TRBJ2-2 -
CASRREGGQGTSPLHF TGTGCCAGCAGGCGTGAAGGGGGACAGGGTACCTCACCCCTCCACTTT TRBV9 - TRBJ1-6 TRBD1
CASSLPGVRELFF TGTGCCAGCAGCTTACCGGGTGTGAGGGAGCTGTTTTTT TRBV11-2 - TRBJ2-2 -
CASSFSGGTNEKLFF TGTGCCAGCAGCTTCTCAGGGGGGACTAATGAAAAACTGTTTTTT TRBV7-2 - TRBJ1-4 TRBD1
CASSSGRSANYGYTF TGCGCCAGCAGCTCCGGACGGTCAGCTAACTATGGCTACACCTTC TRBV5-1 - TRBJ1-2 -
CASSQASGGLQDGYTF TGTGCCAGCAGTCAAGCCTCAGGGGGCCTCCAGGATGGCTACACCTTC TRBV6-6 - TRBJ1-2 TRBD1
CAILPGEDCRHLCYGYTF TGCGCCATCCTCCCCGGGGAGGATTGCCGCCACCTTTGCTATGGCTACACCTTC TRBV23-1 - TRBJ1-2 -
CASSRESTLEQYF TGTGCCAGCAGCAGAGAGAGTACCCTCGAGCAGTACTTC TRBV6-4 - TRBJ2-7 -
CASSLDSTEAFF TGTGCCAGCAGCCTTGACTCCACTGAAGCTTTCTTT TRBV7-2 - TRBJ1-1 -
CASSLEPTSYEQYF TGCGCCAGCAGCTTGGAGCCAACCTCCTACGAGCAGTACTTC TRBV5-1 once TRBJ2-7 -
CAKQTGTPEAFF TGTGCCAAGCAGACAGGGACCCCTGAAGCTTTCTTT TRBV6-4 once TRBJ1-1 TRBD1
CASSLWGDTPLHF TGTGCCAGCAGTTTATGGGGAGATACACCCCTCCACTTT TRBV27 - TRBJ1-6 -
CASSHHRSAGAQYF TGCGCCAGCAGTCATCACAGGTCAGCCGGGGCGCAGTATTTT TRBV23-1 - TRBJ2-3 -
CASSQDATNAPDTQYF TGTGCCAGCAGCCAAGATGCGACGAACGCCCCAGATACGCAGTATTTT TRBV3-1/TRBV3-2 - TRBJ2-3 -
CASSQVPRSYEQYF TGCGCCAGCAGCCAAGTTCCGAGATCCTACGAGCAGTACTTC TRBV4-1 - TRBJ2-7 -
CASSLAGTDTQYF TGTGCCAGCAGCTTAGCGGGGACCGATACGCAGTATTTT TRBV11-2 - TRBJ2-3 -
CASSQALFGTEAFF TGTGCCAGCAGCCAAGCCCTTTTCGGGACTGAAGCTTTCTTT TRBV14 - TRBJ1-1 -
CASSEDSRTF TGTGCCAGCAGTGAGGACAGTCGCACCTTC TRBV6-6 - TRBJ1-2 -
CASSESRTSRGGNEQFF TGCGCCAGCAGTGAGTCGCGGACTAGCCGGGGGGGCAATGAGCAGTTCTTC TRBV10-1 - TRBJ2-1 TRBD2
CASSNGRTGYSPLHF TGTGCCAGTAGTAACGGCAGGACTGGTTATTCACCCCTCCACTTT TRBV19 once TRBJ1-6 -
CASTRGQGRNTIYF TGTGCCAGCACCCGGGGACAGGGAAGAAACACCATATATTTT TRBV28 - TRBJ1-3 TRBD1
CASSLTVSGNTIYF TGTGCCAGCAGCTTGACAGTCTCTGGAAACACCATATATTTT TRBV5-6 - TRBJ1-3 -
CATSRDRATEAFF TGTGCCACCAGCAGAGATAGGGCCACTGAAGCTTTCTTT TRBV15 - TRBJ1-1 -
CASRWGEGFGEQFF TGTGCCAGCAGGTGGGGGGAGGGATTTGGTGAGCAGTTCTTC TRBV2 - TRBJ2-1 TRBD2
CASSQTFTAGELFF TGTGCCAGCAGCCAAACCTTCACCGCCGGGGAGCTGTTTTTT TRBV3-1/TRBV3-2 - TRBJ2-2 -
CASSPRAPIGFTGETQYF TGTGCCAGCAGCCCCCGAGCCCCTATAGGGTTCACTGGAGAGACCCAGTACTTC TRBV7-2 - TRBJ2-5 -
CASSDGEGTGELFF TGTGCCAGCAGTGACGGGGAAGGGACCGGGGAGCTGTTTTTT TRBV6-4 - TRBJ2-2 -
CASSLSGGSNEQFF TGCGCCAGCAGCTTGAGCGGGGGGTCCAATGAGCAGTTCTTC TRBV5-1 few TRBJ2-1 TRBD2
CASSQDKSGVYNEQFF TGTGCCAGCAGCCAAGATAAGAGCGGGGTCTACAATGAGCAGTTCTTC TRBV4-2 - TRBJ2-1 TRBD2
CATSREGTGVFF TGTGCCACCAGCAGAGAGGGAACAGGGGTGTTTTTT TRBV15 - TRBJ1-4 TRBD1
CAVDDGGAVYEQYF TGTGCCGTCGACGACGGTGGGGCAGTCTACGAGCAGTACTTC TRBV7-9 - TRBJ2-7 -
CASSPRLAGGVQYF TGTGCCAGCAGCCCCCGACTAGCGGGGGGAGTGCAGTACTTC TRBV3-1/TRBV3-2 - TRBJ2-7 TRBD2
CASSTGAGNTIYF TGCGCCAGCAGTACAGGGGCTGGAAACACCATATATTTT TRBV5-1 - TRBJ1-3 TRBD1
CASSLLSVGSPLHF TGTGCCAGCAGCTTGTTGTCGGTTGGCTCACCCCTCCACTTT TRBV5-6 once TRBJ1-6 -
CASSQGPEKLFF TGTGCCAGCAGCCAGGGCCCTGAAAAACTGTTTTTT TRBV21-1 - TRBJ1-4 -
CSVSDGGAQHF TGCAGCGTTAGCGACGGGGGCGCCCAGCATTTT TRBV29-1 - TRBJ1-5 -
CASSYTSGRRGETQYF TGTGCCAGCAGTTACACTAGCGGGAGACGGGGAGAGACCCAGTACTTC TRBV6-5 - TRBJ2-5 TRBD2
CSASRSNQPQHF TGCAGTGCAAGTCGGTCAAATCAGCCCCAGCATTTT TRBV20-1 - TRBJ1-5 -
CASSPLLAGEDEQFF TGTGCCAGCTCACCTTTACTAGCGGGCGAGGATGAGCAGTTCTTC TRBV18 - TRBJ2-1 TRBD2
CASSLVAGEEGNEQFF TGTGCCAGCAGCTTAGTTGCGGGGGAGGAGGGAAATGAGCAGTTCTTC TRBV7-6 few TRBJ2-1 TRBD2
CASSLQMNTEAFF TGTGCCAGCAGCCTACAGATGAACACTGAAGCTTTCTTT TRBV12-3/TRBV12-4 - TRBJ1-1 -
CASSLVPTGAGYTF TGTGCCAGCAGCTTAGTCCCGACAGGGGCTGGCTACACCTTC TRBV7-2 - TRBJ1-2 TRBD1
CASSVLGFRTNLRTETRGYTF TGTGCCAGTAGCGTTTTAGGGTTCAGAACAAACCTGCGGACTGAAACTAGAGGCTACACCTTC TRBV19 - TRBJ1-2 -
CASSQARASGRVYNEQFF TGTGCCAGCAGCCAAGCGAGGGCTAGCGGGAGGGTCTACAATGAGCAGTTCTTC TRBV14 once TRBJ2-1 TRBD2
CASSDPGGAQNTEAFF TGTGCCAGCAGCGATCCCGGTGGGGCACAGAACACTGAAGCTTTCTTT TRBV9 - TRBJ1-1 -